Each of the 27 T cell receptor beta chains below was sequenced from the same sample in a study of follicular helper T cells after annual influenza vaccination. Measured with immunoSEQ multiplex PCR; TCRdb has only the in-frame clones, and not every one. Of about 3,600 clones in the sample, around 80% were seen once. Specified time point: 2014-2015 season, 7 days after vaccination. Sequencing used CXCR5- memory CD4+ T cells sorted from blood, obtained 7 days after influenza vaccination. The receptors originated from an adult who received the influenza vaccine.

The chain couples TRBV28 to TRBJ1-5, with TRBD1 matching over 10 bases. Germline V CDR1 and CDR2: MDHEN, SYDVKM. V shed 8 bases, J shed 2 bases, and the junction held 15 bases outside the gene matches. The CDR3 is 18 amino acids. For the CDR3, the DNA is TGTGCCAGCTGTCTAGAGACAGGGGGCGGCTGGGGCAATCAGCCCCAGCATTTT. Translated, it gives CASCLETGGGWGNQPQHF.

The chain couples TRBV18 to TRBJ2-2; tentatively, D is TRBD1 (6 bases). This CDR3 spans 15 amino acids. Germline loops: CDR1 KGHSH, CDR2 LQKENI. Deletions cut 6 bases from V and 6 bases from J, with 17 bases between. CDR3 in amino acids: CASSLVDAGAGELFF. The CDR3 DNA sequence: TGTGCCAGCTCGCTTGTAGACGCAGGGGCCGGGGAGCTGTTTTTT.

In DNA form, the CDR3 reads TGTGCCAGCAGCTTGGGGTACTCTGGGGCCAACGTCCTGACTTTC. Translating gives CASSLGYSGANVLTF. The rearrangement links TRBV5-6 to TRBJ2-6; no clear D gene. The V gene lost 0 bases and the J gene lost 0 bases, with 4 bases spanning the gap. CDR1 SGHDT and CDR2 YYEEEE come from the germline V gene. The CDR3 length is 15 residues. The whole variable domain, remainder taken from reference TRBV5-6 and TRBJ2-6, is DAGVTQSPTHLIKTRGQQVTLRCSPKSGHDTVSWYQQALGQGPQFIFQYYEEEERQRGNFPDRFSGHQFPNYSSELNVNALLLGDSALYLCASSLGYSGANVLTFGAGSRLTVL.

This clone was detected a few times. This rearrangement joins TRBV5-5 to TRBJ2-7; 10 bases are a match to TRBD1. This CDR3 is 15 amino acids long. Looked up from germline, CDR1 is SGHKS and CDR2 is YYEKEE (reference sequence). Trimming cost V 2 bases and J 2 bases; bases outside gene matches: 4. CDR3 region: CASSFTGQGAYEQYF. DNA of the CDR3: TGTGCCAGCAGCTTCACCGGACAGGGGGCCTACGAGCAGTACTTC.

The chain links TRBV29-1 to TRBJ1-2; tentatively, D is TRBD1 (5 bases). Germline V gives CDR1 SQVTM, CDR2 ANQGSEA. The ends were cut back, 4 bases at V and 1 base at J, with 16 bases in the middle. CDR3 length: 15 residues. For the CDR3, the DNA is TGCAGCGTTGCGCCGAGAGGGGCGATTAACTATGGCTACACCTTC. It specifies CSVAPRGAINYGYTF.

The J gene is TRBJ1-2, the V gene TRBV6-1; 8 bases line up with TRBD1. This CDR3 has 12 amino acids. From germline, CDR1 is MNHNS and CDR2 SASEGT. After removal of 6 bases from V and 8 bases from J, the junction contained 5 bases not matched to a gene. The CDR3 spells CASRMDRAGYTF. The CDR3 nucleotides are TGTGCCAGCAGGATGGACAGGGCCGGCTACACCTTC.

In this sample, this clone turned up a few times. The genes are TRBV9 and TRBJ1-5; no firm D call. Trimming took 1 base from V and 4 from J, leaving 12 bases between them. The germline CDR1 and CDR2 sequences are SGDLS and YYNGEE. This CDR3 has 15 amino acids. This CDR3 reads CASSVSGERNQPQHF. As DNA, the CDR3 is TGTGCCAGCAGCGTATCGGGTGAACGGAATCAGCCCCAGCATTTT.

The rearrangement joins TRBV7-3 to TRBJ2-3, with D perhaps matching TRBD2 (6 bases). The CDR3 is 15 residues long. Germline lookup yields CDR1 SGHTA and CDR2 FQGTGA. Trimming left V 5 bases short and J 2 bases short, with 14 bases between. The CDR3 is CASSAKSGLTDTQYF. CDR3 nucleotide sequence: TGTGCCAGCAGCGCGAAATCGGGACTCACAGATACGCAGTATTTT.

The rearrangement uses TRBV2 and TRBJ1-2, with TRBD1 as a possible D gene (6 bases). Germline CDR1 SNHLY, CDR2 FYNNEI. The CDR3 totals 14 residues. The ends were cut back, 6 bases at V and 2 bases at J, with 13 bases in the middle. The CDR3 region has the DNA TGTGCCAGCAGCTCACAGGGATCCAACTATGGCTACACCTTC. This sequence encodes CASSSQGSNYGYTF.

This clone appeared once. The chain has TRBV28 and TRBJ1-1; TRBD1 matches at 10 bases. V lost 4 bases, J lost 10 bases, and 12 bases stayed unmatched. The CDR3 length is 15 residues. Germline CDR1 and CDR2: MDHEN and SYDVKM. For the CDR3, the DNA is TGTGCCAGCAGTTCCGGGACAGGGGCCCTCAATGGAGCTTTCTTT. Translated: CASSSGTGALNGAFF.

In its sample, this clone was seen once. CDR3 bases: TGTGCCAGCAGTCGTGACAGACTCCAAGAGACCCAGTACTTC. Amino acids: CASSRDRLQETQYF. The chain uses TRBV2 and TRBJ2-5; a possible D gene is TRBD1 (5 bases). The CDR3 consists of 14 residues. Trimming took off 5 bases at V and 1 base at J, with 11 bases between the two ends. Germline CDR1 SNHLY, CDR2 FYNNEI.

V gene TRBV4-1 combines with J gene TRBJ1-6; D unclear. The V gene lost 4 bases and the J gene lost 9 bases, with 7 bases spanning the gap. Germline-derived CDR1 and CDR2 are MGHRA and YSYEKL. The CDR3 consists of 12 residues. The CDR3 DNA is TGCGCCAGCAGCCTATTGGGTTCACCCCTCCACTTT. Translating gives CASSLLGSPLHF.

The chain recombines TRBV28 with TRBJ1-1; D remains ambiguous. Trimming shortened V by 2 bases and J by 4 bases, and 14 bases separated the two germline ends. Germline-derived CDR1 and CDR2 are MDHEN and SYDVKM. The CDR3 has 15 residues. In DNA, the CDR3 is TGTGCCAGCAGTTTAGGTACCGCTTCTTTCACTGAAGCTTTCTTT. Residues: CASSLGTASFTEAFF.

This clone showed up just a few times. V usage is TRBV15 and J usage is TRBJ1-2; a weak D match, TRBD1 (5 bases). CDR3 length equals 13 residues. V dropped 4 bases and J dropped 4 bases, with 10 bases sitting between them. Looked up from germline, CDR1 is LNHNV and CDR2 is YYDKDF (reference sequence). CDR3 bases: TGTGCCACCAGCACGGGGCAGGGCTATGGCTACACCTTC. This gives the protein CATSTGQGYGYTF. The whole variable domain, filled in from reference TRBV15 and TRBJ1-2, reads DAMVIQNPRYQVTQFGKPVTLSCSQTLNHNVMYWYQQKSSQAPKLLFHYYDKDFNNEADTPDNFQSRRPNTSFCFLDIRSPGLGDTAMYLCATSTGQGYGYTFGSGTRLTVV.

The CDR3 loop reads CASSLRQTYEQYF. For the CDR3, the DNA is TGTGCCAGCAGCTTACGACAGACCTACGAGCAGTACTTC. The rearrangement uses TRBV7-2 and TRBJ2-7; possibly TRBD1 for D (5 bases). The germline gives CDR1 SGHTA, CDR2 FQGNSA. This CDR3 is built from 13 residues. Trimming pared 2 bases from V and 2 bases from J, leaving 7 bases between.

V and J are TRBV2 and TRBJ2-5; TRBD2 is a possible D gene (6 bases). V shed 7 bases and J shed 2 bases, with 11 bases lying between them. CDR1 is SNHLY, CDR2 FYNNEI, per germline. The CDR3 is 13 residues long. CDR3 sequence: CASTRDFQETQYF. The DNA of the CDR3 is TGTGCCAGCACCCGGGACTTTCAAGAGACCCAGTACTTC.

The V gene is TRBV21-1, the J gene TRBJ2-2; TRBD1 is taken as the D call from the table, unchecked against the DNA. TRBV21-1 has pseudogene status. CDR3 length equals 18 residues. CDR3 sequence (DNA): TGTGCCAGCAGCAAAGCGCGGCCGGGACAGGGGTACACCGGGGAGCTGTTTTTT. Translation: CASSKARPGQGYTGELFF.

V is TRBV12-1 and J is TRBJ1-5. TRBV12-1 counts as a pseudogene. This CDR3 comprises 13 residues. The CDR3 loop is CASSFAGGGPQHF. The CDR3 nucleotides are TGTGCCAGCAGCTTTGCAGGGGGAGGGCCCCAGCATTTT.

The chain is built from TRBV30 and TRBJ2-7; unclear D gene. In germline, CDR1 is GTSNPN, CDR2 SVGIG (reference sequence). With 0 bases removed from V and 3 bases from J, the gap between germline ends came to 9 bases. This CDR3 comprises 13 residues. The CDR3 spells CAWSVATHYEQYF. As DNA, the CDR3 is TGTGCCTGGAGTGTTGCCACACACTACGAGCAGTACTTC. The whole variable domain, filled in from reference TRBV30 and TRBJ2-7, reads SQTIHQWPATLVQPVGSPLSLECTVEGTSNPNLYWYRQAAGRGLQLLFYSVGIGQISSEVPQNLSASRPQDRQFILSSKKLLLSDSGFYLCAWSVATHYEQYFGPGTRLTVT.

This clone was detected only once. The chain recombines TRBV30 with TRBJ1-2; D remains ambiguous. Germline V gene sequence: CDR1 GTSNPN, CDR2 SVGIG (reference sequence). V lost 2 bases and J lost 0, with 4 bases in between. The length of the CDR3 is 12 residues. The chain's CDR3 is CAWSKSNYGYTF. The CDR3 DNA reads TGTGCCTGGAGTAAGTCTAACTATGGCTACACCTTC.

This chain connects TRBV30 to TRBJ1-3; D is unresolved. The V end was cut by 5 bases, the J end by 0 bases, with 8 bases between. The CDR3 length is 13 residues. CDR1 GTSNPN and CDR2 SVGIG come from the germline V gene (reference sequence). As DNA, the CDR3 is TGTGCCTGGTCCCGCGGCTCTGGAAACACCATATATTTT. Encoded protein: CAWSRGSGNTIYF.

The CDR3 spells CASSATVFNEQFF. CDR3 DNA sequence: TGTGCCAGCAGTGCTACAGTTTTTAATGAGCAGTTCTTC. This chain connects TRBV2 to TRBJ2-1; D is unclear. Germline CDR1 reads SNHLY; CDR2 reads FYNNEI. V lost 4 bases and J 7 bases, leaving 11 bases between the germline ends. CDR3 length equals 13 residues.

This chain links TRBV4-3 with TRBJ1-6; 7 bases map to TRBD1. The CDR3 is made up of 14 amino acids. V lost 4 bases, J lost 8 bases, and 5 bases stayed unmatched. Germline-derived CDR1 and CDR2 are LGHNA and YSLEER. This chain's CDR3 is CASSLGQVYSPLHF. Here the CDR3 DNA reads TGCGCCAGCAGCCTCGGACAGGTGTATTCACCCCTCCACTTT.

DNA for the CDR3: TGCGCCAGCAGGGTCAGCTCTGGAAACACCATATATTTT. This gives the protein CASRVSSGNTIYF. This sequence joins TRBV5-1 and TRBJ1-3; D gene unclear. The CDR3 extends over 13 amino acids. CDR1 and CDR2 (germline): SGHRS, YFSETQ. The V gene lost 5 bases and the J gene lost 0 bases, with 6 bases spanning the gap.

This chain joins TRBV19 and TRBJ2-3, with TRBD1 as a possible D gene (6 bases). From germline, CDR1 is LNHDA and CDR2 SQIVND (reference sequence). Trimming left V 5 bases short and J 2 bases short, with 20 bases between. CDR3 length equals 17 residues. The CDR3 sequence is CASSWLDSLGHTDTQYF. The CDR3 region has the DNA TGTGCCAGTAGTTGGTTGGACAGCCTTGGCCACACAGATACGCAGTATTTT.

This clone was found a few times. The CDR3 DNA follows: TGTGCCAGCAGCTTCGGGGCGAGCCGGACCTACGAGCAGTACTTC. Encoded protein: CASSFGASRTYEQYF. The V call is TRBV5-4, the J call TRBJ2-7; D tentatively reads TRBD1 or TRBD2 (5 bases each). V was clipped by 2 bases and J by 2 bases, with 14 bases between them. The germline gives CDR1 SGHNT, CDR2 YYREEE (reference sequence). The CDR3 runs 15 residues.

In regard to this clone: The junction and the germline gene differ at one end; a read error may be behind it. This chain joins TRBV2 and TRBJ1-4; 8 positions agree with TRBD1. Germline V CDR1 and CDR2: SNHLY, FYNNEI. This CDR3 spans 12 amino acids. The CDR3 DNA reads TGTGCCAGCAGTGCCCCGGTGCGGGACAGGAGTTTT. It yields the protein CASSAPVRDRSF.